A selection of T cell receptor beta chains follows, all from one sample in a study of radiotherapy plus CTLA-4 blockade in lung cancer. Only in-frame clones appear in the TCRdb table, and some are missing; sequencing was by immunoSEQ multiplex PCR. The sample contains roughly 59,000 clones, around 74% of which appear only once. Sequenced material: peripheral blood, taken from a patient treated with radiotherapy plus ipilimumab. The receptors were gathered from a human donor with non-small cell lung cancer whose response to radiotherapy plus ipilimumab could not be evaluated. CDR3s include the opening cysteine and the closing phenylalanine or tryptophan. D genes are given only for firm matches. Some rows have no size entry. The others give once, few or many, or a class for an expanded clone.

clone_size,j_call,d_call,v_call,cdr3_aa,cdr3_nt
NA,TRBJ2-5,NA,TRBV6-6,CASSYWGGTMGTQYF,TGTGCCAGCAGTTACTGGGGCGGCACGATGGGGACCCAGTACTTC
NA,TRBJ2-7,TRBD2,TRBV7-8,CASSLGTSGVYEQYF,TGTGCCAGCAGCTTAGGGACTAGCGGGGTCTACGAGCAGTACTTC
NA,TRBJ1-6,TRBD1,TRBV5-1,CASSLAGGSGNSPLHF,TGCGCCAGCAGCTTGGCAGGGGGCTCTGGTAATTCACCCCTCCACTTT
once,TRBJ2-7,TRBD1,TRBV19,CASSTTGGGYEQYF,TGTGCCAGTAGTACCACAGGGGGTGGCTACGAGCAGTACTTC
NA,TRBJ2-5,TRBD1,TRBV11-2,CASSPQGGIYETQYF,TGTGCCAGCAGCCCCCAAGGGGGCATCTATGAGACCCAGTACTTC
NA,TRBJ1-2,TRBD1,TRBV4-2,CASSQATGTGGHGYTF,TGTGCCAGCAGCCAGGCGACCGGGACAGGGGGCCATGGCTACACCTTC
NA,TRBJ2-3,NA,TRBV5-4,CASSFSSDTQYF,TGTGCCAGCAGCTTTTCTTCCGATACGCAGTATTTT
NA,TRBJ2-1,TRBD2,TRBV10-1,CASSGAGASNEQFF,TGCGCCAGCAGTGGGGCGGGAGCGAGTAATGAGCAGTTCTTC
NA,TRBJ2-3,TRBD2,TRBV5-1,CASSLDRGGRDTQYF,TGCGCCAGCAGCTTGGATCGGGGGGGCCGGGATACGCAGTATTTT
few,TRBJ2-7,NA,TRBV4-1,CASSPQTDSYEQYF,TGCGCCAGCAGCCCGCAGACAGATTCCTACGAGCAGTACTTC
NA,TRBJ1-1,NA,TRBV29-1,CSVAGATWGPEAFF,TGCAGCGTCGCCGGGGCCACCTGGGGGCCTGAAGCTTTCTTT
NA,TRBJ2-4,NA,TRBV2,CASSGSGGIKNIQYF,TGTGCCAGCAGTGGTTCCGGAGGGATCAAAAACATTCAGTACTTC
NA,TRBJ2-3,TRBD2,TRBV7-2,CASSFRTQWSGDTDTQYF,TGTGCCAGCAGCTTTAGAACCCAATGGAGCGGGGACACAGATACGCAGTATTTT
NA,TRBJ2-7,NA,TRBV5-5,CASSLAGSYEQYF,TGTGCCAGCAGCTTGGCAGGGTCCTACGAGCAGTACTTC
NA,TRBJ2-5,NA,TRBV6-1,CASSTDIGETQYF,TGTGCCAGCAGTACGGACATTGGGGAGACCCAGTACTTC
NA,TRBJ1-2,NA,TRBV4-1,CASSQDLSYNYGYTF,TGCGCCAGCAGCCAAGATCTGTCTTATAACTATGGCTACACCTTC
NA,TRBJ1-1,TRBD1,TRBV30,CAWSRTGGRTEAFF,TGTGCCTGGAGTAGGACAGGGGGCCGGACTGAAGCTTTCTTT
NA,TRBJ1-2,NA,TRBV5-1,CASSLRGGIHGYTF,TGCGCCAGCAGCTTGCGGGGCGGGATCCATGGCTACACCTTC
NA,TRBJ1-5,NA,TRBV6-1,CASRREGFNQPQHF,TGTGCCAGCCGTCGAGAGGGTTTCAATCAGCCCCAGCATTTT
NA,TRBJ1-2,NA,TRBV6-5,CASSYSRRWGYTF,TGTGCCAGCAGTTACTCGAGGCGCTGGGGCTACACCTTC
NA,TRBJ2-7,NA,TRBV7-9,CASSFSSSYEQYF,TGTGCCAGCAGCTTTTCCAGCTCCTACGAGCAGTACTTC
NA,TRBJ1-2,NA,TRBV2,CASSVGVSSYTF,TGTGCCAGCAGTGTCGGGGTCTCGAGCTACACCTTC
NA,TRBJ2-1,NA,TRBV30,CAWTIRASRLYNEQFF,TGTGCCTGGACAATTAGGGCTAGCAGACTATACAATGAGCAGTTCTTC
NA,TRBJ1-2,TRBD1,TRBV27,CASSWDRGYGYTF,TGTGCCAGCAGTTGGGACAGGGGCTATGGCTACACCTTC
few,TRBJ1-1,NA,TRBV28,CASSFLGAEVPNTEAFF,TGTGCCAGCAGTTTTCTGGGGGCAGAGGTCCCCAACACTGAAGCTTTCTTT
NA,TRBJ1-5,NA,TRBV6-1,CASSEFGSNQPQHF,TGTGCCAGCAGTGAATTCGGGAGCAATCAGCCCCAGCATTTT
NA,TRBJ1-2,TRBD1,TRBV5-1,CASSSGGTGYTF,TGCGCCAGCAGCTCAGGGGGTACTGGCTACACCTTC
NA,TRBJ2-3,TRBD2,TRBV19,CASSIGPRDYTDTQYF,TGTGCCAGTAGTATAGGGCCCAGGGACTACACAGATACGCAGTATTTT
few,TRBJ1-1,NA,TRBV29-1,CSVAVQGRNTEAFF,TGCAGCGTTGCGGTCCAAGGGAGGAACACTGAAGCTTTCTTT
NA,TRBJ2-7,NA,TRBV6-5,CASSYFAGAGYEQYF,TGTGCCAGCAGTTATTTTGCAGGGGCAGGCTACGAGCAGTACTTC
medium-sized,TRBJ2-7,NA,TRBV11-2,CASSLWTDSYEQYF,TGTGCCAGCAGCCTATGGACAGACAGCTACGAGCAGTACTTC
NA,TRBJ2-5,NA,TRBV5-1,CASSLARAQETQYF,TGCGCCAGCAGCTTGGCCAGGGCCCAAGAGACCCAGTACTTC
NA,TRBJ2-3,NA,TRBV5-4,CASSLIAVPDTQYF,TGTGCCAGCAGCCTAATAGCGGTCCCAGATACGCAGTATTTT
NA,TRBJ2-3,TRBD2,TRBV27,CASSSGRSTDTQYF,TGTGCCAGCAGTTCCGGGAGGTCCACAGATACGCAGTATTTT
NA,TRBJ1-3,TRBD1,TRBV11-3,CASSLEGTAGNTIYF,TGTGCCAGCAGCTTAGAAGGGACAGCTGGAAACACCATATATTTT
NA,TRBJ2-1,NA,TRBV19,CASSIRQVSSNEQFF,TGTGCCAGTAGTATTCGACAGGTTTCCAGCAATGAGCAGTTCTTC
NA,TRBJ1-2,NA,TRBV4-2,CASSQADSPNGYTF,TGTGCCAGCAGCCAAGCTGACAGTCCCAATGGCTACACCTTC
NA,TRBJ1-5,NA,TRBV30,CAWSVRQLGRNQPQHF,TGTGCCTGGAGTGTACGTCAGTTGGGGCGCAATCAGCCCCAGCATTTT
NA,TRBJ1-1,TRBD1,TRBV15,CATSRDTEVAGGLRSEAFF,TGTGCCACCAGCAGAGATACAGAAGTGGCAGGGGGGCTCAGATCTGAAGCTTTCTTT
NA,TRBJ2-7,NA,TRBV7-9,CASSRIHRETEQYF,TGTGCCAGCAGCCGAATTCACAGGGAAACCGAGCAGTACTTC
NA,TRBJ1-3,NA,TRBV11-3,CASSPFLGNTIYF,TGTGCCAGCAGCCCGTTCCTTGGAAACACCATATATTTT
NA,TRBJ2-1,NA,TRBV9,CASGRAHYNEQFF,TGTGCCAGCGGCAGGGCCCACTACAATGAGCAGTTCTTC
NA,TRBJ2-3,NA,TRBV2,CASCFRGTSTDTQYF,TGTGCCAGCTGTTTCAGGGGGACTAGCACAGATACGCAGTATTTT
NA,TRBJ2-7,NA,TRBV6-1,CASRMGSSVGQYF,TGTGCCAGCAGGATGGGCTCTTCGGTGGGGCAGTACTTC
few,TRBJ1-2,NA,TRBV4-2,CASSRRGTGATGYTF,TGTGCCAGCAGCCGCCGGGGGACTGGAGCAACTGGCTACACCTTC
NA,TRBJ1-5,TRBD1,TRBV19,CASKPGTGPQPQHF,TGTGCCAGTAAACCGGGGACAGGGCCCCAGCCCCAGCATTTT
NA,TRBJ2-1,NA,TRBV27,CASSLEGSVYEQFF,TGTGCCAGCAGTTTAGAGGGTTCTGTCTATGAGCAGTTCTTC
few,TRBJ1-1,NA,TRBV7-2,CASSLDAGGTEAFF,TGTGCCAGCAGCTTAGACGCGGGGGGTACTGAAGCTTTCTTT
NA,TRBJ2-1,NA,TRBV9,CASSVASRYNEQFF,TGTGCCAGCAGCGTAGCTTCCAGATACAATGAGCAGTTCTTC
NA,TRBJ1-5,NA,TRBV4-1,CASSQGLRQPQHF,TGCGCCAGCAGCCAAGGGTTGCGTCAGCCCCAGCATTTT
NA,TRBJ1-4,NA,TRBV2,CASSAGQDEKLFF,TGTGCCAGCAGTGCGGGACAAGATGAAAAACTGTTTTTT
NA,TRBJ1-4,TRBD1,TRBV5-1,CASSLVAGGHEKLFF,TGCGCCAGCAGCTTGGTGGCAGGGGGTCATGAAAAACTGTTTTTT
NA,TRBJ1-2,TRBD1,TRBV9,CASSSQGVSDYGYTF,TGTGCCAGCAGCTCACAGGGGGTGTCCGACTATGGCTACACCTTC
medium-sized,TRBJ1-1,NA,TRBV7-2,CASSLAGGHTEAFF,TGTGCCAGCAGCTTAGCGGGGGGGCACACTGAAGCTTTCTTT
NA,TRBJ2-5,TRBD1,TRBV5-4,CASSFGTGFVGETQYF,TGTGCCAGCAGCTTTGGGACAGGGTTCGTGGGGGAGACCCAGTACTTC
NA,TRBJ2-7,TRBD2,TRBV6-5,CASSYSLALADYEQYF,TGTGCCAGCAGTTACTCGCTCGCGCTAGCGGACTACGAGCAGTACTTC
NA,TRBJ2-1,TRBD2,TRBV7-3,CASSPGLADYNEQFF,TGTGCCAGCAGCCCCGGACTAGCGGATTACAATGAGCAGTTCTTC
NA,TRBJ2-3,TRBD2,TRBV5-1,CASSLARSSGDTQYF,TGCGCCAGCAGCTTGGCCAGGAGTAGCGGGGATACGCAGTATTTT
NA,TRBJ2-7,NA,TRBV11-2,CASSLVSASYEQYF,TGTGCCAGCAGCTTAGTTAGCGCGAGCTACGAGCAGTACTTC
NA,TRBJ2-3,TRBD1,TRBV19,CASSGQADTQYF,TGTGCCAGTTCAGGACAGGCAGATACGCAGTATTTT